These 15 T cell receptor beta chains originate from one sample sequenced in a study of blood T cell repertoires in COVID-19 (dated by TCRdb to 2019 to 2021). The protocol used for the library was the immunoSEQ multiplex PCR assay. TCRdb re-hosts the immuneACCESS table, in-frame sequences only. Its copies lack some clones; in the studies checked, an unresolved V gene accounts for under half of them, and the cause for the rest is not known. The sample yields about 130,000 clones; around 86% were counted once. More than 15% of the sample is held by the ten biggest clonotypes. The sequenced material came from PBMCs or T cells enriched from blood (not recorded which). Receptors originate from a man younger than 40 who had recovered from COVID-19.

This chain uses TRBV6-5 with TRBJ1-5, with 8 positions matching TRBD1. Germline CDR1 reads MNHEY; CDR2 reads SVGAGI. The CDR3 consists of 15 residues. V trimming: 7 bases; J trimming: 7 bases; junction bases outside the gene matches: 12. The CDR3: CASNGQGVSPQPQHF. CDR3 coding DNA: TGTGCCAGCAATGGACAGGGAGTGTCCCCCCAGCCCCAGCATTTT.

This sequence joins TRBV27 and TRBJ1-6; 9 bases line up with TRBD1. The germline V gene has CDR1 MNHEY and CDR2 SMNVEV (reference sequence). The CDR3 runs to 18 residues. V was pared by 6 bases and J by 4 bases, with 13 bases of the junction left unmatched. This CDR3 reads CASSHKAGTGMYNSPLHF. As DNA, the CDR3 is TGTGCCAGCAGCCACAAAGCCGGGACAGGGATGTATAATTCACCCCTCCACTTT.

The rearrangement links TRBV6-5 to TRBJ2-2; D is possibly TRBD1 (5 bases). V was pared by 0 bases and J by 8 bases, with 10 bases between. Germline loops: CDR1 MNHEY, CDR2 SVGAGI. The CDR3 runs 14 residues. The CDR3 DNA is TGTGCCAGCAGTTACTCGCCAGGGTGGGGGGAGCTGTTTTTT. This sequence encodes CASSYSPGWGELFF.

This chain connects TRBV5-1 to TRBJ2-3; 8 bases fit TRBD1. The CDR3 runs 14 residues. Germline V gives CDR1 SGHRS, CDR2 YFSETQ. Losses at the gene ends were 4 bases for V and 5 bases for J; bases not matched to a gene: 6. Here the CDR3 reads CASSQDRVKDTQYF. The CDR3 region has the DNA TGCGCCAGCAGCCAGGACAGGGTAAAAGATACGCAGTATTTT.

The rearrangement joins TRBV7-4 to TRBJ2-5; no firm D call. V gave up 5 bases and J gave up 8 bases, with 21 bases separating them. The CDR3 covers 15 residues. Per germline, CDR1 SGHVT and CDR2 SQSDAQ. CDR3 region: CASSHAAAKRKTQYF. The CDR3 nucleotides are TGTGCCAGCAGCCACGCGGCAGCCAAGCGTAAAACCCAGTACTTC.

This chain joins TRBV23-1 and TRBJ1-5; 9 positions agree with TRBD1. TRBV23-1 is filed as an ORF, its function uncertain. Losses at the gene ends were 0 bases for V and 0 bases for J; bases not matched to a gene: 6. The CDR3 runs to 18 residues. The CDR3 DNA reads TGCGCCAGCAGTCAATCCCGGACAGGGGAGATTAGCAATCAGCCCCAGCATTTT. This codes for CASSQSRTGEISNQPQHF.

This clone has a handful of counts. V gene TRBV4-1 combines with J gene TRBJ1-1; 10 positions agree with TRBD1. Germline V gives CDR1 MGHRA, CDR2 YSYEKL. Losses at the gene ends were 1 base for V and 3 bases for J; bases not matched to a gene: 2. This CDR3 contains 15 residues. This chain's CDR3 is CASSQAGQGYTEAFF. The CDR3, as DNA: TGCGCCAGCAGCCAAGCGGGACAGGGGTACACTGAAGCTTTCTTT.

V gene TRBV10-3 combines with J gene TRBJ1-1, with D tentatively TRBD1 (5 bases). Germline lookup yields CDR1 ENHRY and CDR2 SYGVKD. Deletions cut 0 bases from V and 11 bases from J, with 10 bases between. The CDR3 sequence is 12 residues long. DNA of the CDR3: TGTGCCATCAGTGAGTCGACGGGGGGGGCTTTCTTT. Its protein is CAISESTGGAFF.

The chain is built from TRBV24-1 and TRBJ1-2; perhaps TRBD1 as D (5 bases). Per the germline V gene, CDR1 is KGHDR and CDR2 is SFDVKD. The CDR3 contains 14 residues. The ends were cut back, 4 bases at V and 7 bases at J, with 15 bases in the middle. CDR3 nucleotides: TGTGCCACCAGTGAGCTCGGGACTGTTGGTGGCTACACCTTC. Its translation is CATSELGTVGGYTF.

This clone has more than one count but fewer than ten. The chain is built from TRBV6-5 and TRBJ2-2; 9 nucleotides agree with TRBD1. V lost 5 bases and J lost 4; bases outside the gene matches: 5. Germline CDR1 reads MNHEY; CDR2 reads SVGAGI. This CDR3 spans 15 amino acids. CDR3 nucleotides: TGTGCCAGCAGTCTTGACAGGGGGATCACCGGGGAGCTGTTTTTT. Its translation is CASSLDRGITGELFF.

V and J are TRBV7-9 and TRBJ1-1; TRBD1 aligns across 8 bases. The length of the CDR3 is 13 residues. Per the germline V gene, CDR1 is SEHNR and CDR2 is FQNEAQ (reference sequence). Losses at the gene ends were 5 bases for V and 6 bases for J; bases not matched to a gene: 5. DNA of the CDR3: TGTGCCAGCAGCCCCCGGACAGGGCCTGAAGCTTTCTTT. Translating gives CASSPRTGPEAFF.

In nucleotides, the CDR3 is TGTGCCAGTAGTCCCCGGACTAGCGGGGGGGTAACAGATACGCAGTATTTT. This encodes CASSPRTSGGVTDTQYF. The chain links TRBV19 to TRBJ2-3; 15 nucleotides agree with TRBD2. V dropped 5 bases and J dropped 3; count of bases not matched to a gene: 6. Germline lookup yields CDR1 LNHDA and CDR2 SQIVND (reference sequence). The CDR3 covers 17 residues.

The chain has TRBV11-2 and TRBJ1-1, with D possibly being TRBD1 (6 bases). V lost 2 bases and J lost 10, with 14 bases in between. CDR3 length equals 13 residues. Germline CDR1 is SGHAT and CDR2 is FQNNGV. The CDR3 bases are TGTGCCAGCAGCTTATTTGGGGGGGCGGGAGCTTTCTTT. Encoded protein: CASSLFGGAGAFF.

This chain uses TRBV5-6 with TRBJ1-2; no clear D gene. V was clipped by 1 base and J by 3 bases, with 7 bases between them. Germline CDR1 reads SGHDT; CDR2 reads YYEEEE. The CDR3 loop spans 13 amino acids. CDR3 in amino acids: CASSLQAYYGYTF. CDR3 DNA sequence: TGTGCCAGCAGCTTGCAGGCCTACTATGGCTACACCTTC. Full variable domain (outside the CDR3, taken from reference TRBV5-6 and TRBJ1-2): DAGVTQSPTHLIKTRGQQVTLRCSPKSGHDTVSWYQQALGQGPQFIFQYYEEEERQRGNFPDRFSGHQFPNYSSELNVNALLLGDSALYLCASSLQAYYGYTFGSGTRLTVV.

V and J are TRBV5-4 and TRBJ2-1; D might be TRBD2 (6 bases). The CDR3 sequence is 14 residues long. Germline V gene data show CDR1 as SGHNT and CDR2 as YYREEE (reference sequence). V lost 6 bases and J 8 bases, leaving 18 bases between the germline ends. The CDR3, as DNA: TGTGCCAGCAACCACGAAGGAGGGCCACATGAGCAGTTCTTC. Its protein is CASNHEGGPHEQFF.